The 5 T cell receptor beta chains presented below share a single source sample, sequenced in a study of OX40 agonist ivuxolimab in advanced cancers. Clones were read by immunoSEQ multiplex PCR, and TCRdb kept only the in-frame ones, dropping some. The sample gives just over 90,000 clones, 92% of which show up once; less than 3.5% is in the top ten. The source material was CD4+ or CD8+ T cells sorted from blood, sampled in a trial of the OX40 agonist ivuxolimab. These receptors were taken from an adult with an advanced solid tumor such as melanoma, head and neck, liver or kidney cancer.

The chain carries TRBV27 and TRBJ1-4; 7 bases agree with TRBD1. The CDR3 is 15 amino acids. Germline V gene data show CDR1 as MNHEY and CDR2 as SMNVEV (reference sequence). V trimming: 5 bases; J trimming: 6 bases; junction bases outside the gene matches: 9. CDR3 DNA: TGTGCCAGCAGTCCTATCGGGACAGCGGATGAAAAACTGTTTTTT. Its protein product is CASSPIGTADEKLFF.

This chain uses TRBV19 with TRBJ1-2; 7 nucleotides match TRBD1. The length of the CDR3 is 13 residues. The J segment lost 4 bases and the V segment lost 8 bases, leaving 7 bases of the junction unmatched. Germline V gene sequence: CDR1 LNHDA, CDR2 SQIVND (reference sequence). The CDR3 DNA is TGTGCCAGTTCCGGGACAGTGGCCTATGGCTACACCTTC. As protein: CASSGTVAYGYTF.

V usage is TRBV21-1 and J usage is TRBJ1-5; the table gives TRBD1 as D, unverified against the DNA. TRBV21-1 is assigned pseudogene status. The CDR3 runs to 18 residues. This chain's CDR3 is CASSKDEGANFSNQPQHF. DNA for the CDR3: TGTGCCAGCAGCAAAGATGAGGGGGCTAACTTTAGCAATCAGCCCCAGCATTTT.

The chain links TRBV6-5 to TRBJ2-2; 9 bases map to TRBD1. Germline V gene data show CDR1 as MNHEY and CDR2 as SVGAGI. The CDR3 extends over 13 amino acids. Germline trimming cut 6 bases from V and 7 bases from J; bases unmatched to any gene: 3. The CDR3 reads CASSPTGGGELFF. CDR3 sequence (DNA): TGTGCCAGCAGCCCGACAGGGGGCGGGGAGCTGTTTTTT.

This chain connects TRBV4-1 to TRBJ2-1; D unclear. There are 16 residues in the CDR3. V lost 1 base and J lost 0, with 10 bases in between. The V gene's germline CDR1 is MGHRA and CDR2 YSYEKL. CDR3 bases: TGCGCCAGCAGCCAAGTTTACCCGGGCTCCTACAATGAGCAGTTCTTC. It translates to CASSQVYPGSYNEQFF.